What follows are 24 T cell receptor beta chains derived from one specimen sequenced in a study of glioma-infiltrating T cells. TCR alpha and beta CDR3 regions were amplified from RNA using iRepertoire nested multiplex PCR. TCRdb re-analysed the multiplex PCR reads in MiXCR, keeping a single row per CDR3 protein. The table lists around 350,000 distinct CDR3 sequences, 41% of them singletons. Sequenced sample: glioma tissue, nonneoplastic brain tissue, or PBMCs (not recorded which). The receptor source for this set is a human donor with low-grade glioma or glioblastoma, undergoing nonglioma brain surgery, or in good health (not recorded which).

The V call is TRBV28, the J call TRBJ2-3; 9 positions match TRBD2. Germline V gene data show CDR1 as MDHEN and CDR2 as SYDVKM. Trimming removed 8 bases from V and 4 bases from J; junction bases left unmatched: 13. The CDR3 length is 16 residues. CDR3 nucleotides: TGTGCCAGCCTACCCCCCCAGCGGGGGGCGGCAGATACGCAGTATTTT. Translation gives CASLPPQRGAADTQYF.

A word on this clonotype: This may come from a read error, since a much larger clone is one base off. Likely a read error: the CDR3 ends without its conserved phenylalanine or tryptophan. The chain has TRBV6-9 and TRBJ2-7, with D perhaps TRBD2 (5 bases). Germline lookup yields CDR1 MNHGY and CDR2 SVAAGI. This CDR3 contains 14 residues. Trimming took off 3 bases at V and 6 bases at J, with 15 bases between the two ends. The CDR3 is CASSYSNGRGEQYL. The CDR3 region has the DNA TGTGCCAGCAGTTACTCGAACGGACGGGGCGAGCAGTACCTC.

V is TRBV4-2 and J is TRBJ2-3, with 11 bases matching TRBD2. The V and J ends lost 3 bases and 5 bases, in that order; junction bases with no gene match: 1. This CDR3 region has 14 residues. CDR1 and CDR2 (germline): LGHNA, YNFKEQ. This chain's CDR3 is CASSHGLAGDTQYF. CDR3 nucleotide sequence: TGTGCCAGCAGCCACGGACTAGCGGGAGATACGCAGTATTTT.

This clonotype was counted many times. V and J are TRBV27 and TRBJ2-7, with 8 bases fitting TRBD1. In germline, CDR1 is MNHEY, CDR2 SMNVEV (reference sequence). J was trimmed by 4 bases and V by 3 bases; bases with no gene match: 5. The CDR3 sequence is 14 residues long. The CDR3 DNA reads TGTGCCAGCAGTTTCAGGACAGGGCGGTACGAGCAGTACTTC. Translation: CASSFRTGRYEQYF.

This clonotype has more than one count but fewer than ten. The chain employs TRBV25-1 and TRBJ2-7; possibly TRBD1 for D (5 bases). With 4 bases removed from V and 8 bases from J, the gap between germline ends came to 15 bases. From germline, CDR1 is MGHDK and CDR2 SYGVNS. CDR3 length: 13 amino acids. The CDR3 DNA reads TGTGCCAGCAGTGGACAGCGCAATGGCAAGCAGTACTTC. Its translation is CASSGQRNGKQYF.

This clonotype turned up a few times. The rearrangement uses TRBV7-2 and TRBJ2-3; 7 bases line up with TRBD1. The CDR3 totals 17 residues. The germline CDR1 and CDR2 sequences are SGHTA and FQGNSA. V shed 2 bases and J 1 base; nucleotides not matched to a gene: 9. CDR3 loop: CASSLRQGGAGTDTQYF. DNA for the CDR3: TGTGCCAGCAGCTTACGCCAAGGGGGCGCAGGCACAGATACGCAGTATTTT.

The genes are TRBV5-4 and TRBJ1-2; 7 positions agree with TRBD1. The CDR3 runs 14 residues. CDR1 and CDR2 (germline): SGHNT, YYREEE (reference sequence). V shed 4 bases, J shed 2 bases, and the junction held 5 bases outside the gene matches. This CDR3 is CASSRDSLNYGYTF. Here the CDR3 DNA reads TGTGCCAGCAGCAGGGACAGTCTAAACTATGGCTACACCTTC. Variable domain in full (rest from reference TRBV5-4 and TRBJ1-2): ETGVTQSPTHLIKTRGQQVTLRCSSQSGHNTVSWYQQALGQGPQFIFQYYREEENGRGNFPPRFSGLQFPNYSSELNVNALELDDSALYLCASSRDSLNYGYTFGSGTRLTVV.

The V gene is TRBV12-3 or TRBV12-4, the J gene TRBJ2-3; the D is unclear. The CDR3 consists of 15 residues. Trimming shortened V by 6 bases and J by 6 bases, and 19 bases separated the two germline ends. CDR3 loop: CASSPLSPVRDTQYF. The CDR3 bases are TGTGCCAGCAGCCCCCTTTCGCCCGTGCGGGATACGCAGTATTTT.

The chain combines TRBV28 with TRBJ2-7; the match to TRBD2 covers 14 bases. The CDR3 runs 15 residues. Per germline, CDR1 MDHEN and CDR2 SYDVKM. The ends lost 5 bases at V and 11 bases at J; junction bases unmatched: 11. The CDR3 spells CASSTSGTSGSLEYF. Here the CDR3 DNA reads TGTGCCAGCAGTACCTCCGGGACTAGCGGGAGCCTCGAGTACTTC.

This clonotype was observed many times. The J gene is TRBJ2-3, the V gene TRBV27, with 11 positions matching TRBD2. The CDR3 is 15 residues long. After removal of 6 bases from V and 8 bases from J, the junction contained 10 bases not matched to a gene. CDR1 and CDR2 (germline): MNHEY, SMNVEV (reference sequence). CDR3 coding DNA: TGTGCCAGCAGCACCTCTAGCGGGAGGATGGGTACGCAGTATTTT. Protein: CASSTSSGRMGTQYF.

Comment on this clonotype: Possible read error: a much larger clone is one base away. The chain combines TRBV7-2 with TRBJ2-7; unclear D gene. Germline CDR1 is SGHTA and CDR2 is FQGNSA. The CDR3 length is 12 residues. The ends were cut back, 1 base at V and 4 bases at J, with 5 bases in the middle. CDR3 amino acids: CASSLVRYEQYF. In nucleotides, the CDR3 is TGTGCCAGCAGCTTAGTCCGGTACGAGCAGTACTTC.

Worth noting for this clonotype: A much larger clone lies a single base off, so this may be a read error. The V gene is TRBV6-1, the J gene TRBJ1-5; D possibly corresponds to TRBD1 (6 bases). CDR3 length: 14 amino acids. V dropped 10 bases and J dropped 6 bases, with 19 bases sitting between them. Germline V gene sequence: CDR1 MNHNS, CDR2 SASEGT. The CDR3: CANSPGQPGQPQHF. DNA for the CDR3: TGTGCCAACAGCCCCGGACAGCCGGGTCAGCCCCAGCATTTT.

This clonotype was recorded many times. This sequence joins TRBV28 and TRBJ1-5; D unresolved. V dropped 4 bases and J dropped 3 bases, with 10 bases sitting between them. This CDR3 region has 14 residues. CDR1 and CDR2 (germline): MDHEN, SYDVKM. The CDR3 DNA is TGTGCCAGCAGTTGGGTGGGCGACAATCAGCCCCAGCATTTT. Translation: CASSWVGDNQPQHF.

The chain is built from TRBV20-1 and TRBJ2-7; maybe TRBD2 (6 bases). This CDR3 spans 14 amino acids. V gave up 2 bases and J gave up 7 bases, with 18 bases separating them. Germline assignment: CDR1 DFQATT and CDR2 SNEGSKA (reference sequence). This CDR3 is CSARPDYLAGEQYF. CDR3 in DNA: TGCAGTGCTAGACCGGATTACCTGGCGGGGGAGCAGTACTTC.

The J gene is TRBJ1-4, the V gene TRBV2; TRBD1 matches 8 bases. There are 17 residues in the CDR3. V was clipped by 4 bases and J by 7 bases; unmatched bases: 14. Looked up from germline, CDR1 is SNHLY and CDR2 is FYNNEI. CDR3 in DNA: TGTGCCAGCAGTGTCAGTGCGGGGACAGGCGGGGTTGAAAAACTGTTTTTT. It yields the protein CASSVSAGTGGVEKLFF.

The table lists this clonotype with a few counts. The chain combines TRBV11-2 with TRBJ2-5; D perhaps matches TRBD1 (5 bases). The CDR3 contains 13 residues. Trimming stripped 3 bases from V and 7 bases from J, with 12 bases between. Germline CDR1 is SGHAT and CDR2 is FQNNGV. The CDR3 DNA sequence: TGTGCCAGCAGCTTCAGGGATCTGGGGACCCAGTACTTC. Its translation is CASSFRDLGTQYF.

CDR3 DNA sequence: TGCGCCAGCAGCCAAGATCGGCTAGCGGGGGGTCTGGAGCAGTACTTC. Amino acids: CASSQDRLAGGLEQYF. The V gene is TRBV4-1, the J gene TRBJ2-7; 11 nucleotides line up with TRBD2. Germline-derived CDR1 and CDR2 are MGHRA and YSYEKL. J lost 7 bases, V lost 0 bases, and 8 bases had no gene match. The CDR3 loop spans 16 amino acids.

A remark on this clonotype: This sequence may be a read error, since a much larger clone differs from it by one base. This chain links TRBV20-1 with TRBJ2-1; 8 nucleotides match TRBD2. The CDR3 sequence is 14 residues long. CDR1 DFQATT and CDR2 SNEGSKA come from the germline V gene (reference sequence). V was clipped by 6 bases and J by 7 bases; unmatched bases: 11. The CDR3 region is CSARGIAGKNEQFF. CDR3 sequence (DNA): TGCAGTGCGCGGGGAATAGCGGGAAAGAATGAGCAGTTCTTC.

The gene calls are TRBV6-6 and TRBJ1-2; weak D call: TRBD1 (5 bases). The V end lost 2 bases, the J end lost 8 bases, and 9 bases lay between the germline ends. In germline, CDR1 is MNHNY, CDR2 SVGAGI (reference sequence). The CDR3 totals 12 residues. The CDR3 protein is CASSYDDSGYTF. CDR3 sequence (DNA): TGTGCCAGCAGTTACGATGACAGCGGCTACACCTTC.

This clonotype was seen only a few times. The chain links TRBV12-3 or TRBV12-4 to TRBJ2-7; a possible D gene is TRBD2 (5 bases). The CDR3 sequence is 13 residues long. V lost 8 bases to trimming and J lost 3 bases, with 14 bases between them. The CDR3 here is CASARGRYYEQYF. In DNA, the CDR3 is TGTGCCAGCGCCCGCGGGCGATACTACGAGCAGTACTTC.

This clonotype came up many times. CDR3 region: CASSYSSQGGTEAFF. The CDR3 nucleotides are TGTGCCAGCAGTTACTCGAGTCAGGGAGGCACTGAAGCTTTCTTT. This chain joins TRBV6-6 and TRBJ1-1; a possible D gene is TRBD1 (5 bases). V lost 0 bases and J lost 4, with 12 bases in between. Per germline, CDR1 MNHNY and CDR2 SVGAGI (reference sequence). The CDR3 is 15 residues long.

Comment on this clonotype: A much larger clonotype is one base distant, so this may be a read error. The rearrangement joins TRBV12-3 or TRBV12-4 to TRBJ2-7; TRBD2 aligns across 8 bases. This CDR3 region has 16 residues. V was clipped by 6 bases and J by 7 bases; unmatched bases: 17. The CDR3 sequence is CASSQGSGSARNEQYF. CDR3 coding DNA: TGTGCCAGCAGCCAAGGGAGCGGGAGCGCTAGGAATGAGCAGTACTTC.

The CDR3 DNA sequence: TGTGCCATCGTCGAAGGCAGGGGTCTTTCCAACGAGCAGTACTTC. This sequence encodes CAIVEGRGLSNEQYF. The J gene is TRBJ2-7, the V gene TRBV10-3; weak D call: TRBD1 (6 bases). In germline, CDR1 is ENHRY, CDR2 SYGVKD. V was pared by 8 bases and J by 5 bases, with 22 bases between. CDR3 length equals 15 residues.

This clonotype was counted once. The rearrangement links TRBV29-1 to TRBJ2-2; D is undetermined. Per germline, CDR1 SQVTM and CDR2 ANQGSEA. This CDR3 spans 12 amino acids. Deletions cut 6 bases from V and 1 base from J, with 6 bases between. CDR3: CSVHRNTGELFF. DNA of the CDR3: TGCAGCGTACACAGGAACACCGGGGAGCTGTTTTTT.